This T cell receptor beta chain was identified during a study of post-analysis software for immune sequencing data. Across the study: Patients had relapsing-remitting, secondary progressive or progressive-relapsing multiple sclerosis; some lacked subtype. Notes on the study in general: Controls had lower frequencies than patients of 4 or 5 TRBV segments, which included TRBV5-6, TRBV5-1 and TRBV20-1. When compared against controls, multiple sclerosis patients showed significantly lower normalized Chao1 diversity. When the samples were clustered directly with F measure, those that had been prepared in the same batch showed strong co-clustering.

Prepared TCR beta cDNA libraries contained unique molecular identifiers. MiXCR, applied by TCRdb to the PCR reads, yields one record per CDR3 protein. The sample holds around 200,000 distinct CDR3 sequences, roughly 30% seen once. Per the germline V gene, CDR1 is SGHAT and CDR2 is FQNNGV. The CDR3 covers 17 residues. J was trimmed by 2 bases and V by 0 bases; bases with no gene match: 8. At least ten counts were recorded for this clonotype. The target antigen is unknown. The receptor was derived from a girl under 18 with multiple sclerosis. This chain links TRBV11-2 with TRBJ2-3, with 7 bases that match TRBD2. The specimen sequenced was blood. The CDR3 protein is CASSLEPSGDATDTQYF. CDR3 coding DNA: TGTGCCAGCAGCTTAGAACCAAGCGGGGATGCCACAGATACGCAGTATTTT.